The sequence of this T cell receptor (beta chain) was determined in a study of radiotherapy plus CTLA-4 blockade in lung cancer. In regard to this clone: As yet, its antigen is unknown.

Points from the study as a whole: Blood saw expansion of tumor-derived TCR clones after radiotherapy plus ipilimumab.

Focal radiation plus CTLA-4 blockade with ipilimumab was administered to patients who had chemo-refractory metastatic non-small-cell lung cancer. The length of the CDR3 is 16 residues. Germline CDR1 is KGHSH and CDR2 is LQKENI. With 3 bases clipped from V and 5 bases from J, the junction kept 7 bases outside the gene matches. The repertoire was sequenced with immunoSEQ multiplex PCR; TCRdb's copy has only in-frame clones and lacks some. The repertoire holds about 67,000 clones, with about 72% as singletons. The TCR was taken from a human donor with non-small cell lung cancer whose response to radiotherapy plus ipilimumab could not be evaluated. Some clones in this sample may be carry-over from other donors' samples. V and J are TRBV18 and TRBJ2-1, with TRBD2 matching 10 bases. The specimen comprised peripheral blood, sampled from a patient treated with radiotherapy plus ipilimumab. Here the CDR3 reads CASSPLSGGTHNEQFF. The CDR3 region has the DNA TGTGCCAGCTCACCGCTTAGCGGGGGGACCCACAATGAGCAGTTCTTC. Variable domain in full (rest from reference TRBV18 and TRBJ2-1): NAGVMQNPRHLVRRRGQEARLRCSPMKGHSHVYWYRQLPEEGLKFMVYLQKENIIDESGMPKERFSAEFPKEGPSILRIQQVVRGDSAAYFCASSPLSGGTHNEQFFGPGTRLTVL.